This entry lists 29 T cell receptor beta chains sequenced from one sample in a study of response to subunit inactivated influenza vaccine. TCRdb analysed the RT-PCR reads with MiXCR anew, one entry per CDR3 protein. The sample contains 650,000 to 800,000 distinct CDR3 sequences, approximately 15% of which appear only once. Source: PBMCs from blood, taken roughly 2 weeks before vaccination. All receptors derive from a man aged 45-60 years who received an inactivated influenza vaccine.

This clonotype was detected ten times or more. This rearrangement joins TRBV12-3 or TRBV12-4 to TRBJ1-1; no clear D gene. This CDR3 contains 10 residues. Between the trimmed V and J ends, which lost 5 bases and 7 bases, there was a span of 5 bases. Here the CDR3 reads CASSNYEAFF. The CDR3 nucleotides read TGTGCCAGCAGTAACTATGAAGCTTTCTTT.

The table lists this clonotype with a few counts. J is TRBJ2-3 and V is TRBV3-1, with D tentatively TRBD1 or TRBD2 (5 bases each). This CDR3 is built from 15 residues. Between the trimmed V and J ends, which lost 8 bases and 2 bases, there was a span of 17 bases. Germline V gene lookup returns CDR1 LGHDT and CDR2 YNNKEL (reference sequence). CDR3 protein: CASCFVGDATDTQYF. As DNA, the CDR3 is TGTGCCAGCTGCTTTGTGGGGGACGCCACAGATACGCAGTATTTT.

This clonotype was counted between two and nine times. The J gene is TRBJ1-1, the V gene TRBV2; the D is unclear. Germline V gene data show CDR1 as SNHLY and CDR2 as FYNNEI. The CDR3 sequence is 12 residues long. V was cut by 4 bases and J by 6 bases, with 9 bases left in between. The CDR3 sequence is CASSVWAAEAFF. The CDR3, as DNA: TGTGCCAGCAGTGTGTGGGCAGCTGAAGCTTTCTTT.

This clonotype was seen more than once but under ten times. The rearrangement uses TRBV12-3 or TRBV12-4 and TRBJ1-1; D is ambiguous. The CDR3 runs to 14 residues. V was trimmed by 7 bases and J by 1 base, leaving 13 bases between them. CDR3 region: CASKAPPTNTEAFF. The CDR3 DNA follows: TGTGCCAGCAAAGCGCCCCCCACGAACACTGAAGCTTTCTTT.

V is TRBV6-1 and J is TRBJ1-3, with TRBD1 matching over 7 bases. The CDR3 covers 15 residues. Looked up from germline, CDR1 is MNHNS and CDR2 is SASEGT. Trimming cost V 6 bases and J 4 bases; bases outside gene matches: 9. CDR3: CASRQQTGSGNTIYF. CDR3 nucleotide sequence: TGTGCCAGCAGGCAACAGACAGGGTCCGGAAACACCATATATTTT.

This rearrangement joins TRBV4-3 to TRBJ2-7; 10 bases match TRBD1. The CDR3 spans 16 residues. Germline V gene lookup returns CDR1 LGHNA and CDR2 YSLEER. With 0 bases clipped from V and 4 bases from J, the junction kept 6 bases outside the gene matches. The CDR3 reads CASSQDTGTGVYEQYF. The CDR3 nucleotides are TGCGCCAGCAGCCAAGATACCGGGACAGGGGTATACGAGCAGTACTTC.

CDR3 nucleotide sequence: TGTGCCAGCAGCTTACGCCCGGGGAGGGTAGCGGGGGTAAAAGAGACCCAGTACTTC. This sequence encodes CASSLRPGRVAGVKETQYF. The chain combines TRBV7-2 with TRBJ2-5; 9 nucleotides match TRBD2. The CDR3 length is 19 residues. The ends lost 2 bases at V and 3 bases at J; junction bases unmatched: 16. Germline V lookup: CDR1 SGHTA, CDR2 FQGNSA.

This clonotype came up a few times. The rearrangement links TRBV3-1 to TRBJ2-3; TRBD2 is a possible D gene (5 bases). The CDR3 loop spans 15 amino acids. Trimming cost V 0 bases and J 4 bases, with 11 bases left between them. Germline V CDR1 and CDR2: LGHDT, YNNKEL (reference sequence). The CDR3 region has the DNA TGTGCCAGCAGCCAAGATCCCAAGAGGGCAGATACGCAGTATTTT. Amino acid sequence: CASSQDPKRADTQYF.

This clonotype was seen only a few times. The chain combines TRBV27 with TRBJ1-6; D not resolved. The CDR3 is 14 amino acids. V lost 3 bases and J lost 5, with 8 bases in between. The germline V gene encodes CDR1 MNHEY and CDR2 SMNVEV (reference sequence). CDR3 DNA: TGTGCCAGCAGTTTCAGGCAGAATAATTCACCCCTCCACTTT. Amino acids: CASSFRQNNSPLHF.

This clonotype was recorded a few times. The chain combines TRBV4-2 with TRBJ1-2; D gene unclear. Trimming shortened V by 4 bases and J by 4 bases, and 13 bases separated the two germline ends. CDR1 and CDR2 from the germline V gene are LGHNA and YNFKEQ. CDR3 size: 14 residues. In DNA, the CDR3 is TGTGCCAGCAGCCCCTCTCCGGAGGGCTATGGCTACACCTTC. This encodes CASSPSPEGYGYTF.

The chain has TRBV20-1 and TRBJ2-5; D gene ambiguous. The CDR3 is 12 residues long. The germline CDR1 and CDR2 sequences are DFQATT and SNEGSKA (reference sequence). The germline V and J ends were trimmed by 5 bases and 2 bases, with 9 bases remaining between them. The CDR3 here is CSAPSSQETQYF. The CDR3 coding sequence is TGCAGTGCTCCGTCCTCACAAGAGACCCAGTACTTC.

There are a few counts of this clonotype. This chain links TRBV28 with TRBJ1-5, with D possibly TRBD1 on 6 matching bases. Trimming removed 7 bases from V and 1 base from J, with 17 bases in between. CDR3 length: 16 amino acids. Germline CDR1 is MDHEN and CDR2 is SYDVKM. The CDR3 here is CASTTRGPLSNQPQHF. For the CDR3, the DNA is TGTGCCAGCACCACCAGGGGACCCCTAAGCAATCAGCCCCAGCATTTT.

The chain carries TRBV27 and TRBJ2-7; 16 positions agree with TRBD2. CDR3 length: 16 residues. The trim removed 5 bases at V and 3 bases at J, leaving 4 bases unmatched. The germline V gene encodes CDR1 MNHEY and CDR2 SMNVEV (reference sequence). The CDR3 sequence: CASSKGTSGRGYEQYF. The DNA of the CDR3 is TGTGCCAGCAGTAAGGGGACTAGCGGGAGGGGCTACGAGCAGTACTTC.

The chain is built from TRBV29-1 and TRBJ2-7; D possibly corresponds to TRBD1 (6 bases). This CDR3 contains 13 residues. The germline CDR1 and CDR2 sequences are SQVTM and ANQGSEA. Deletions cut 5 bases from V and 4 bases from J, with 15 bases between. The CDR3, as DNA: TGCAGCGTTCGTACAGGGACCCGGTACGAGCAGTACTTC. Translating it yields CSVRTGTRYEQYF.

There are a few counts of this clonotype. The rearrangement links TRBV20-1 to TRBJ2-1, with TRBD2 identical over 7 bases. The germline V gene has CDR1 DFQATT and CDR2 SNEGSKA (reference sequence). The CDR3 runs 15 residues. V lost 0 bases, J lost 7 bases, and 9 bases stayed unmatched. The DNA of the CDR3 is TGCAGTGCTAGAGAAAGGCAGGGAGCGGGAAATGAGCAGTTCTTC. Translation: CSARERQGAGNEQFF.

The CDR3 coding sequence is TGCGCCAGCAGCCCGACAGGGGGCTTTCAGTATTTT. Its translation: CASSPTGGFQYF. The chain is built from TRBV5-1 and TRBJ2-3; 10 nucleotides line up with TRBD1. J lost 12 bases, V lost 4 bases, and 5 bases had no gene match. This CDR3 spans 12 amino acids. Germline CDR1 reads SGHRS; CDR2 reads YFSETQ.

The rearrangement links TRBV12-3 or TRBV12-4 to TRBJ2-1; D possibly corresponds to TRBD2 (6 bases). The CDR3 has 13 residues. V shed 3 bases and J shed 6 bases, with 9 bases lying between them. CDR3 amino acids: CASSLPAGNEQFF. Written as DNA, the CDR3 is TGTGCCAGCAGTTTGCCAGCGGGCAATGAGCAGTTCTTC.

This chain links TRBV20-1 with TRBJ1-2; a weak D match, TRBD1 (6 bases). Looked up from germline, CDR1 is DFQATT and CDR2 is SNEGSKA (reference sequence). CDR3 length: 13 amino acids. V gave up 5 bases and J gave up 0 bases, with 10 bases separating them. Here the CDR3 reads CSALDRANYGYTF. In DNA form, the CDR3 reads TGCAGTGCTTTGGACAGAGCTAACTATGGCTACACCTTC.

This clonotype was observed a handful of times. Germline and junction disagree at one end, which may indicate a read error. V usage is TRBV7-9 and J usage is TRBJ2-6, with 7 bases aligning to TRBD2. The V gene's germline CDR1 is SEHNR and CDR2 FQNEAQ (reference sequence). The CDR3 contains 16 residues. The chain's CDR3 is CASSLEAAPGGNVLTF. Written as DNA, the CDR3 is TGTGCCAGCAGCTTAGAGGCAGCTCCGGGGGGCAACGTCCTGACTTTC.

This clonotype was counted a few times. The chain carries TRBV29-1 and TRBJ2-3, with 10 positions matching TRBD2. From germline, CDR1 is SQVTM and CDR2 ANQGSEA. V dropped 7 bases and J dropped 6; count of bases not matched to a gene: 7. There are 13 residues in the CDR3. The CDR3: CSASGTSADTQYF. In DNA form, the CDR3 reads TGCAGCGCTTCCGGGACTAGCGCTGATACGCAGTATTTT.

This chain joins TRBV7-2 and TRBJ1-2; TRBD1 aligns across 7 bases. The CDR3 is 14 residues long. Germline CDR1 and CDR2: SGHTA and FQGNSA. J gave up 4 bases and V 5 bases, and 7 bases lay outside the gene matches. This chain's CDR3 is CASSIDRAGYGYTF. The DNA for the CDR3 is TGTGCCAGCAGCATCGACAGGGCCGGCTATGGCTACACCTTC. The whole variable domain, remainder taken from reference TRBV7-2 and TRBJ1-2, is GAGVSQSPSNKVTEKGKDVELRCDPISGHTALYWYRQSLGQGLEFLIYFQGNSAPDKSGLPSDRFSAERTGGSVSTLTIQRTQQEDSAVYLCASSIDRAGYGYTFGSGTRLTVV.

The chain employs TRBV5-1 and TRBJ2-3, with D perhaps matching TRBD1 (6 bases). The CDR3 has 14 residues. The V gene's germline CDR1 is SGHRS and CDR2 YFSETQ. V gave up 4 bases and J gave up 3 bases, with 12 bases separating them. The CDR3 coding sequence is TGCGCCAGCAGCCCTCGACAGGCTACAGATACGCAGTATTTT. Its translation is CASSPRQATDTQYF.

The genes are TRBV4-1 and TRBJ2-7, with TRBD1 matching over 7 bases. V shed 0 bases and J 2 bases; nucleotides not matched to a gene: 7. The CDR3 spans 16 residues. Germline CDR1 MGHRA, CDR2 YSYEKL. The CDR3: CASSQETGQMPYEQYF. Here the CDR3 DNA reads TGCGCCAGCAGCCAAGAAACGGGACAGATGCCCTACGAGCAGTACTTC.

This chain joins TRBV15 and TRBJ1-2, with 10 bases that match TRBD1. The germline V gene encodes CDR1 LNHNV and CDR2 YYDKDF (reference sequence). The CDR3 covers 13 residues. V trimming: 5 bases; J trimming: 6 bases; junction bases outside the gene matches: 3. This CDR3 is CATSSDRGHGYTF. In DNA, the CDR3 is TGTGCCACCAGCTCTGACAGGGGGCATGGCTACACCTTC. The complete variable domain, with remaining parts taken from reference TRBV15 and TRBJ1-2, reads DAMVIQNPRYQVTQFGKPVTLSCSQTLNHNVMYWYQQKSSQAPKLLFHYYDKDFNNEADTPDNFQSRRPNTSFCFLDIRSPGLGDTAMYLCATSSDRGHGYTFGSGTRLTVV.

The chain combines TRBV11-2 with TRBJ2-1, with 12 bases lining up with TRBD1. After removal of 2 bases from V and 7 bases from J, the junction contained 12 bases not matched to a gene. This CDR3 region has 18 residues. Germline values: CDR1 SGHAT, CDR2 FQNNGV. The CDR3 DNA sequence: TGTGCCAGCAGCTTAAATAGCCCGGGACAGGGGGCTTTAAATGAGCAGTTCTTC. Amino acid sequence: CASSLNSPGQGALNEQFF.

This clonotype was seen more than once but under ten times. The chain uses TRBV28 and TRBJ2-1; 14 bases line up with TRBD2. CDR1 and CDR2 (germline): MDHEN, SYDVKM. V lost 9 bases and J lost 7; bases outside the gene matches: 5. The length of the CDR3 is 14 residues. The CDR3 DNA is TGTGCCAGTGGGACTAGCGGGAGAGGGAATGAGCAGTTCTTC. It yields the protein CASGTSGRGNEQFF.

Here the CDR3 DNA reads TGTGCCATCAGTATCCAGGGAAACGAGCAGTACTTC. Its protein is CAISIQGNEQYF. The rearrangement uses TRBV10-3 and TRBJ2-7, with a possible D match to TRBD1 (5 bases). This CDR3 comprises 12 residues. V lost 5 bases and J lost 5, with 10 bases in between. CDR1 is ENHRY, CDR2 SYGVKD, per germline.

The gene calls are TRBV5-6 and TRBJ1-1, with D tentatively TRBD1 (5 bases). Trimming cost V 1 base and J 5 bases, with 12 bases left between them. Germline V lookup: CDR1 SGHDT, CDR2 YYEEEE. This CDR3 has 14 amino acids. DNA of the CDR3: TGTGCCAGCAGCTTGCGTCCAGGGAGGACTGAAGCTTTCTTT. This sequence encodes CASSLRPGRTEAFF. Variable domain in full (rest from reference TRBV5-6 and TRBJ1-1): DAGVTQSPTHLIKTRGQQVTLRCSPKSGHDTVSWYQQALGQGPQFIFQYYEEEERQRGNFPDRFSGHQFPNYSSELNVNALLLGDSALYLCASSLRPGRTEAFFGQGTRLTVV.

J is TRBJ1-6 and V is TRBV5-1; no firm D call. CDR3 length equals 12 residues. Germline CDR1 and CDR2: SGHRS and YFSETQ. V was shortened by 3 bases and J by 11 bases, with 9 bases between the two germline ends. The CDR3, as DNA: TGCGCCAGCAGCTCGACCGGGCCACCCCTCCACTTT. Encoded protein: CASSSTGPPLHF. The full variable domain, with the rest looked up from reference TRBV5-1 and TRBJ1-6, is KAGVTQTPRYLIKTRGQQVTLSCSPISGHRSVSWYQQTPGQGLQFLFEYFSETQRNKGNFPGRFSGRQFSNSRSEMNVSTLELGDSALYLCASSSTGPPLHFGNGTRLTVT.